This T cell receptor beta chain was recovered during a study of control samples from healthy donors and cancer patients. The CDR3 has 12 amino acids. V lost 1 base, J lost 8 bases, and 8 bases lay in between. The germline gives CDR1 MDHEN, CDR2 SYDVKM. Sequencing used immunoSEQ multiplex PCR; TCRdb keeps in-frame clones, though not all of them. The sample shows thousands of clones, 65% to 80% of them seen only once. Input material: formalin-fixed, paraffin-embedded tissue. The receptor comes from a male donor with melanoma. The V and J genes are TRBV28 and TRBJ1-2; TRBD1 is a possible D gene (5 bases). The CDR3 region is CASSLSGYGYTF. The CDR3 DNA reads TGTGCCAGCAGTTTATCAGGGTACGGCTACACCTTC.